The clone carrying this TCR beta chain was seen repeatedly, ten times or more. Its target is unknown. Per germline, CDR1 MNHEY and CDR2 SVGAGI. Trimming removed 4 bases from V and 9 bases from J; junction bases left unmatched: 12. This CDR3 is 15 amino acids long. This entry comes from a study of T-cell reconstitution after alpha-beta-depleted transplantation in children. Unique molecular identifiers were incorporated when the TCRbeta library was constructed. TCRdb reanalysed the PCR reads using MiXCR and keeps one entry per CDR3 protein. This sample has about 830,000 distinct CDR3 sequences, with approximately 15% found just once. Broader study findings: A year post-transplant, T-cell counts and diversity derived mostly from newly produced T cells.

Sample: PBMCs, mostly from graft donor cells, taken 360 days after TCRalphabeta/CD19-depleted stem cell transplant. The chain is built from TRBV6-5 and TRBJ2-7, with 10 bases that match TRBD2. The TCR originated in a male patient aged 10 to 17 who had a stem cell transplant for acute lymphoblastic leukemia, so the T cells may come from the graft donor. The CDR3 bases are TGTGCCAGCAGTTCCATACTAGCGGGATTACTCGGGCAGTACTTC. Its protein is CASSSILAGLLGQYF.